This TCR beta chain was documented in a study of blood T cell repertoires in COVID-19. About the research overall: Nucleic acid was either cDNA or gDNA, and it came from T cells, B-cell-depleted T cells, or PBMCs.

Trimming left V 3 bases short and J 2 bases short, with 6 bases between. The length of the CDR3 is 13 residues. Measured with immunoSEQ multiplex PCR; TCRdb has only the in-frame clones, and not every one. In the table there are 65,000 to 85,000 clones, about four fifths of which are singletons. The TCR was taken from a man aged 45-65 years with active COVID-19. Input material: peripheral blood. The V call is TRBV12-3 or TRBV12-4, the J call TRBJ2-3; unclear D gene. The CDR3 sequence is CASSLSATDTQYF. CDR3 coding DNA: TGTGCCAGCAGTTTGAGCGCCACAGATACGCAGTATTTT.